The entry below describes one TCR beta chain. Its antigen is undetermined. The sample is drawn from a study of brain T cells in children with intractable seizures. The junction had 5 bases not matched to a gene; V was cut back by 7 bases and J by 3 bases. There are 14 residues in the CDR3. Germline V gene sequence: CDR1 LGHDT, CDR2 YNNKEL (reference sequence). Method: immunoSEQ multiplex PCR; TCRdb's copy keeps in-frame clones and lacks some. The repertoire consists of around 80,000 clones, with about 90% occurring once and the leading ten covering approximately 25%. Only cases whose brain tissue showed the highest T cell transcript signatures were sequenced. Study results and limitations: HCMV serostatus was not known, and viral specificity came from CDR3 similarity only.

The sequenced sample was peripheral blood, obtained at surgery. The sequence derives from a girl aged 2 to 9 with Rasmussen encephalitis and intractable seizures. The chain employs TRBV3-1 (or the pseudogene TRBV3-2) and TRBJ2-2, with 7 bases identical to TRBD1. CDR3 residues: CASKHGTDTGELFF. The CDR3 DNA follows: TGTGCCAGCAAACACGGGACAGACACCGGGGAGCTGTTTTTT.